The present TCR beta chain was sequenced within a study of shared clonotypes between healthy human individuals. Study-wide background: Per donor, CD8 memory used one plate, CD8 naive used two, CD4 memory used three and CD4 naive used three. General observations from the study: Large depth notwithstanding, sorted-subset sequencing proved incomplete by rarefaction. Clonotypes that were shared across a handful of donors made up approximately 5% of naive CD4 clonotypes.

The J segment lost 4 bases and the V segment lost 3 bases, leaving 3 bases of the junction unmatched. Germline V CDR1 and CDR2: MRHNA, SNTAGT. This CDR3 has 15 residues. An assay was performed, and its level was deep. The data were produced by immunoSEQ multiplex PCR, yet TCRdb's version contains in-frame clones alone and is incomplete. The data show approximately 95,000 clones, under 80% seen once. This clone was observed at least ten times. The antigen is not known. This sequence originates from a man between 25 and 39 years old in good health. The V and J genes are TRBV6-4 and TRBJ2-1, with 10 bases that match TRBD2. The sequenced sample consisted of memory CD8+ T cells sorted from blood. Subset specified: CD45RO+ cells pooled with CCR7-negative TemRA cells. CDR3 DNA sequence: TGTGCCAGCAGTGAAGGACTAGCGGAGTACAATGAGCAGTTCTTC. Amino acids: CASSEGLAEYNEQFF.